The 23 T cell receptor beta chains in this list originate from one sample, sequenced in a study of blood T cell repertoires in COVID-19. Data came from immunoSEQ multiplex PCR; TCRdb stores just in-frame clones and leaves some out. Among a few hundred thousand clones listed, roughly four fifths were seen once. Sequenced sample: PBMCs or T cells enriched from blood (not recorded which). These receptors all stem from a woman between 50 and 59 years old who had recovered from COVID-19.

V usage is TRBV15 and J usage is TRBJ1-1, with D possibly TRBD1 on 6 matching bases. V lost 0 bases to trimming and J lost 6 bases, with 14 bases between them. The CDR3 loop spans 15 amino acids. CDR1 is LNHNV, CDR2 YYDKDF, per germline (reference sequence). This CDR3 reads CATSRDDTGKPEAFF. The DNA of the CDR3 is TGTGCCACCAGCAGAGATGATACAGGGAAGCCTGAAGCTTTCTTT.

This CDR3 reads CASSYTGSPLPEKLFF. CDR3 DNA: TGTGCCAGCAGTTATACAGGGAGTCCCCTCCCCGAAAAACTGTTTTTT. The V and J genes are TRBV27 and TRBJ1-4, with a tentative D call TRBD1 (6 bases). Deletions cut 4 bases from V and 8 bases from J, with 20 bases between. The CDR3 totals 16 residues. Germline V gene lookup returns CDR1 MNHEY and CDR2 SMNVEV (reference sequence).

The CDR3, as DNA: TGTGCCAGCAGCTCCGCCGGGATCGGCACCGGGGAGCTGTTTTTT. Translating it yields CASSSAGIGTGELFF. The chain employs TRBV7-2 and TRBJ2-2; a weak D match, TRBD2 (5 bases). The CDR3 has 15 amino acids. CDR1 SGHTA and CDR2 FQGNSA come from the germline V gene. The germline V and J ends were trimmed by 4 bases and 4 bases, with 13 bases remaining between them.

The chain employs TRBV5-5 and TRBJ1-3; D call uncertain. The CDR3 extends over 16 amino acids. Trimming cost V 3 bases and J 0 bases, with 13 bases left between them. The germline gives CDR1 SGHKS, CDR2 YYEKEE (reference sequence). CDR3 amino acids: CASSSLSGSSGNTIYF. The CDR3 DNA sequence: TGTGCCAGCAGCTCGCTATCGGGTTCCTCTGGAAACACCATATATTTT.

This chain links TRBV27 with TRBJ1-4, with D perhaps TRBD1 (6 bases). CDR1 and CDR2 (germline): MNHEY, SMNVEV (reference sequence). The CDR3 has 14 residues. Trimming shortened V by 4 bases and J by 6 bases, and 12 bases separated the two germline ends. The CDR3 nucleotides are TGTGCCAGCAGTTCCCCAAACAGGGATGAAAAACTGTTTTTT. This sequence encodes CASSSPNRDEKLFF. Full variable domain (rest looked up from reference TRBV27 and TRBJ1-4): EAQVTQNPRYLITVTGKKLTVTCSQNMNHEYMSWYRQDPGLGLRQIYYSMNVEVTDKGDVPEGYKVSRKEKRNFPLILESPSPNQTSLYFCASSSPNRDEKLFFGSGTQLSVL.

This clone was found once. The V and J genes are TRBV2 and TRBJ1-2; possibly TRBD1 for D (5 bases). The CDR3 runs to 14 residues. The germline V gene has CDR1 SNHLY and CDR2 FYNNEI. The V end was cut by 7 bases, the J end by 2 bases, with 14 bases between. The CDR3 coding sequence is TGTGCCAGCATCCGGGGGGATGCCAACTATGGCTACACCTTC. Protein sequence: CASIRGDANYGYTF.

CDR3 DNA: TGCGCCAGCAGCCAAGACAGGGCTAGCGGTTACGAGCAGTACTTC. It yields the protein CASSQDRASGYEQYF. The genes are TRBV4-3 and TRBJ2-7, with TRBD2 matching over 7 bases. J lost 4 bases, V lost 0 bases, and 6 bases had no gene match. CDR3 length: 15 amino acids. Germline values: CDR1 LGHNA, CDR2 YSLEER.

The chain has TRBV18 and TRBJ1-1; unclear D gene. Germline CDR1 reads KGHSH; CDR2 reads LQKENI. The CDR3 totals 13 residues. Trimming shortened V by 2 bases and J by 5 bases, and 9 bases separated the two germline ends. CDR3 sequence: CASSPWEGTEAFF. The CDR3 DNA is TGTGCCAGCTCACCATGGGAGGGAACTGAAGCTTTCTTT.

V is TRBV5-1 and J is TRBJ1-2; TRBD1 matches at 9 bases. The CDR3 totals 13 residues. Unmatched junction bases numbered 1, after V lost 3 bases and J lost 4 bases. Germline V gene data show CDR1 as SGHRS and CDR2 as YFSETQ. The CDR3 DNA follows: TGCGCCAGCAGCTGGGGACAGGGCTATGGCTACACCTTC. This encodes CASSWGQGYGYTF.

The rearrangement uses TRBV9 and TRBJ2-1, with TRBD2 matching 10 bases. The CDR3 is 15 amino acids. CDR1 SGDLS and CDR2 YYNGEE come from the germline V gene. V lost 0 bases and J lost 10; bases outside the gene matches: 7. The CDR3 spells CASSVERGGYWEQFF. The CDR3 bases are TGTGCCAGCAGCGTAGAGCGGGGGGGATATTGGGAGCAGTTCTTC.

The chain recombines TRBV6-1 with TRBJ1-2; 8 nucleotides align to TRBD1. CDR1 is MNHNS, CDR2 SASEGT, per germline. This CDR3 contains 14 residues. V dropped 1 base and J dropped 5; count of bases not matched to a gene: 3. In DNA form, the CDR3 reads TGTGCCAGCAGTGAAGGGACAGGGACGTATGGCTACACCTTC. It yields the protein CASSEGTGTYGYTF.

The gene calls are TRBV5-4 and TRBJ1-2, with D maybe TRBD1 (5 bases). The germline gives CDR1 SGHNT, CDR2 YYREEE (reference sequence). The V end lost 0 bases, the J end lost 5 bases, and 20 bases lay between the germline ends. CDR3 length: 17 amino acids. CDR3 nucleotides: TGTGCCAGCAGCTTGGACCCCGGGGGGGGTGGAGGGTATGGCTACACCTTC. It yields the protein CASSLDPGGGGGYGYTF. Filled out from reference TRBV5-4 and TRBJ1-2, the complete variable domain reads ETGVTQSPTHLIKTRGQQVTLRCSSQSGHNTVSWYQQALGQGPQFIFQYYREEENGRGNFPPRFSGLQFPNYSSELNVNALELDDSALYLCASSLDPGGGGGYGYTFGSGTRLTVV.

The chain combines TRBV19 with TRBJ1-6; D possibly corresponds to TRBD1 (6 bases). V lost 6 bases, J lost 4 bases, and 10 bases lay in between. The CDR3 consists of 14 residues. Germline lookup yields CDR1 LNHDA and CDR2 SQIVND (reference sequence). Here the CDR3 reads CASSTQGYNSPLHF. CDR3 coding DNA: TGTGCCAGTAGCACGCAGGGGTATAATTCACCCCTCCACTTT.

This sequence joins TRBV5-4 and TRBJ2-3, with 7 bases fitting TRBD2. Germline V gene sequence: CDR1 SGHNT, CDR2 YYREEE (reference sequence). V was clipped by 1 base and J by 1 base; unmatched bases: 3. This CDR3 contains 15 residues. The chain's CDR3 is CASSLPSGGTDTQYF. DNA for the CDR3: TGTGCCAGCAGCTTGCCTAGCGGAGGCACAGATACGCAGTATTTT. Based on the CDR3 plus reference TRBV5-4 and TRBJ2-3, the full variable domain is ETGVTQSPTHLIKTRGQQVTLRCSSQSGHNTVSWYQQALGQGPQFIFQYYREEENGRGNFPPRFSGLQFPNYSSELNVNALELDDSALYLCASSLPSGGTDTQYFGPGTRLTVL.

The V gene is TRBV11-2, the J gene TRBJ1-2, with a tentative D call TRBD1 (5 bases). The CDR3 runs to 18 residues. Germline-derived CDR1 and CDR2 are SGHAT and FQNNGV. Trimming took 5 bases from V and 4 from J, leaving 26 bases between them. As DNA, the CDR3 is TGTGCCAGCAGCACTAAACCATGGGGCGGGGAAGGTGGCTATGGCTACACCTTC. As protein: CASSTKPWGGEGGYGYTF. Drawing the rest from reference TRBV11-2 and TRBJ1-2, the complete variable domain is EAGVAQSPRYKIIEKRQSVAFWCNPISGHATLYWYQQILGQGPKLLIQFQNNGVVDDSQLPKDRFSAERLKGVDSTLKIQPAKLEDSAVYLCASSTKPWGGEGGYGYTFGSGTRLTVV.

The V gene is TRBV5-6, the J gene TRBJ1-6, with TRBD1 identical over 7 bases. The CDR3 sequence is 15 residues long. Per the germline V gene, CDR1 is SGHDT and CDR2 is YYEEEE. V lost 3 bases to trimming and J lost 4 bases; unmatched junction nucleotides: 4. CDR3 nucleotide sequence: TGTGCCAGCAGCTGGAGGACAGGATATAATTCACCCCTCCACTTT. It codes for CASSWRTGYNSPLHF.

As to this clone: Additional DNA sequences in this sample encode the identical CDR3. The V gene is TRBV7-2, the J gene TRBJ2-1; 9 bases are a match to TRBD2. Germline trimming cut 5 bases from V and 5 bases from J; bases unmatched to any gene: 7. CDR3 length: 15 amino acids. Germline assignment: CDR1 SGHTA and CDR2 FQGNSA. The CDR3, as DNA: TGTGCCAGCAGCCTAGGACTAGCGAAGAACAATGAGCAGTTCTTC. Protein sequence: CASSLGLAKNNEQFF.

This clone was picked up one time. This chain connects TRBV11-3 to TRBJ2-1; 13 nucleotides match TRBD2. The germline V gene has CDR1 SGHNT and CDR2 YENEEA. After removal of 4 bases from V and 6 bases from J, the junction contained 9 bases not matched to a gene. The CDR3 loop spans 17 amino acids. In nucleotides, the CDR3 is TGTGCCAGCAGCTCTTTCACTAGCGGGAGGGGAATCAATGAGCAGTTCTTC. The encoded protein is CASSSFTSGRGINEQFF.

V usage is TRBV30 and J usage is TRBJ1-5, with no clear D. The ends were cut back, 0 bases at V and 5 bases at J, with 8 bases in the middle. The CDR3 extends over 13 amino acids. Per germline, CDR1 GTSNPN and CDR2 SVGIG (reference sequence). The CDR3 bases are TGTGCCTGGAGTGTACAGCACGATCAGCCCCAGCATTTT. Its protein product is CAWSVQHDQPQHF. The variable domain in full, completed from reference TRBV30 and TRBJ1-5, reads SQTIHQWPATLVQPVGSPLSLECTVEGTSNPNLYWYRQAAGRGLQLLFYSVGIGQISSEVPQNLSASRPQDRQFILSSKKLLLSDSGFYLCAWSVQHDQPQHFGDGTRLSIL.

V gene TRBV30 combines with J gene TRBJ1-2, with TRBD1 as a possible D gene (5 bases). CDR1 is GTSNPN, CDR2 SVGIG, per germline (reference sequence). Trimming removed 2 bases from V and 3 bases from J, with 10 bases in between. The CDR3 is 13 amino acids. Here the CDR3 DNA reads TGTGCCTGGAGTATCGGGGGTCACTATGGCTACACCTTC. This sequence encodes CAWSIGGHYGYTF.

The chain links TRBV18 to TRBJ1-2; D might be TRBD1 (6 bases). The germline gives CDR1 KGHSH, CDR2 LQKENI. The ends were cut back, 3 bases at V and 6 bases at J, with 8 bases in the middle. The CDR3 runs 12 residues. CDR3 sequence: CASSPRDNGYTF. CDR3 in DNA: TGTGCCAGCTCACCCCGGGACAATGGCTACACCTTC.

The V and J genes are TRBV18 and TRBJ2-3; a possible D gene is TRBD2 (6 bases). This CDR3 region has 13 residues. In germline, CDR1 is KGHSH, CDR2 LQKENI. Trimming took off 4 bases at V and 10 bases at J, with 15 bases between the two ends. The CDR3 DNA is TGTGCCAGCTCACTCCGACCCGGGGGTGCGCAGTATTTT. This sequence encodes CASSLRPGGAQYF.

The genes are TRBV30 and TRBJ2-5, with no clear D. The germline gives CDR1 GTSNPN, CDR2 SVGIG (reference sequence). This CDR3 comprises 12 residues. Trimming left V 4 bases short and J 0 bases short, with 6 bases between. The CDR3 sequence: CAWTVNQETQYF. CDR3 sequence (DNA): TGTGCCTGGACGGTCAACCAAGAGACCCAGTACTTC.